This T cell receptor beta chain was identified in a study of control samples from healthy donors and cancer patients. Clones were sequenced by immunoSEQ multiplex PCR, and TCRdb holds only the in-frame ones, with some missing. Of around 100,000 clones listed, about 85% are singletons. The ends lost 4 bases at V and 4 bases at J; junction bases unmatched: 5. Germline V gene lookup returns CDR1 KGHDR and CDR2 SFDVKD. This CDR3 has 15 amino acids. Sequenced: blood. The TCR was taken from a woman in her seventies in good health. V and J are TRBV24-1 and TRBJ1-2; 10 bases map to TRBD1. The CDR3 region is CATSDPGQGSYGYTF. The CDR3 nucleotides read TGTGCCACCAGTGACCCGGGACAGGGGTCCTATGGCTACACCTTC.